This T cell receptor (beta chain) was found in a study of OX40 agonist ivuxolimab in advanced cancers. Background on the study: Hepatocellular carcinoma, melanoma, renal cell or head and neck cancer was diagnosed in the dose-escalation patients. Subjects had a mean age of about 65 years, with a range of roughly 23 to 79; approximately 83% were male. Study observations and caveats: In the 0.1 to 3.0 mg/kg range, CD4+ and CD8+ blood T cells had expanded clonally by week 6. Some of the nonresponding patients also showed low levels of normalized T-cell clonal expansion.

In regard to this clone: Antigen unknown.

The CDR3 totals 16 residues. Trimming at V came to 5 bases and at J to 2 bases, leaving 11 bases not matched to a gene. The germline CDR1 and CDR2 sequences are SNHLY and FYNNEI. Here immunoSEQ multiplex PCR was the method, and the copy in TCRdb shows in-frame clones only, minus some. The sample carries fewer than 70,000 clones, about 89% recorded once. The rearrangement uses TRBV2 and TRBJ1-2; 7 bases match TRBD1. The sample here was CD4+ or CD8+ T cells sorted from blood, taken in a trial of the OX40 agonist ivuxolimab. This sequence was found in an adult with an advanced solid tumor such as melanoma, head and neck, liver or kidney cancer. This chain's CDR3 is CASSSPGRGKNYGYTF. The CDR3 DNA reads TGTGCCAGCAGTTCCCCTGGCAGGGGGAAGAACTATGGCTACACCTTC.